These 17 T cell receptor beta chains were all obtained from the same sample, sequenced in a study of blood T cell repertoires in COVID-19. The method was immunoSEQ multiplex PCR; TCRdb's version includes in-frame clones alone and lacks a portion of them. The table records some 170,000 clones, around 82% of them present only once. Sample: peripheral blood. These TCRs come from a man between 60 and 75 years old with active or convalescent COVID-19.

V and J are TRBV5-1 and TRBJ2-2; 7 nucleotides line up with TRBD1. Germline lookup yields CDR1 SGHRS and CDR2 YFSETQ. The CDR3 extends over 15 amino acids. The trim removed 1 base at V and 9 bases at J, leaving 9 bases unmatched. This CDR3 is CASSLRGLEHRELFF. The CDR3 region has the DNA TGCGCCAGCAGCTTGAGGGGGCTCGAACACCGGGAGCTGTTTTTT.

This clone appeared a few times. This chain links TRBV7-9 with TRBJ1-6, with 7 positions matching TRBD1. This CDR3 region has 13 residues. The V gene end was trimmed by 3 bases and the J gene end by 8 bases; junction bases not matched to a gene: 1. Germline CDR1 SEHNR, CDR2 FQNEAQ (reference sequence). In nucleotides, the CDR3 is TGTGCCAGCAGCTTTGACAGGGATTCACCCCTCCACTTT. Protein sequence: CASSFDRDSPLHF.

The chain has TRBV6-4 and TRBJ2-2; TRBD1 is a possible D gene (5 bases). The germline gives CDR1 MRHNA, CDR2 SNTAGT. Trimming took off 3 bases at V and 3 bases at J, with 8 bases between the two ends. CDR3 size: 14 residues. The CDR3 nucleotides read TGTGCCAGCAGTGATGGGGCCCACACCGGGGAGCTGTTTTTT. As protein: CASSDGAHTGELFF.

The chain is built from TRBV5-4 and TRBJ2-3, with D perhaps TRBD1 (6 bases). Deletions cut 9 bases from V and 6 bases from J, with 14 bases between. CDR1 is SGHNT and CDR2 is YYREEE in the germline V gene (reference sequence). The CDR3 is 12 amino acids. This CDR3 is CATGRGDDTQYF. The CDR3, as DNA: TGTGCCACTGGCAGGGGTGATGATACGCAGTATTTT.

The chain combines TRBV18 with TRBJ2-1, with a tentative D call TRBD1 (6 bases). V lost 4 bases and J 9 bases, leaving 10 bases between the germline ends. This CDR3 spans 12 amino acids. Germline V gene sequence: CDR1 KGHSH, CDR2 LQKENI. CDR3 bases: TGTGCCAGCTCACAACAGGGCAGTGAGCAGTTCTTC. It yields the protein CASSQQGSEQFF.

This chain uses TRBV29-1 with TRBJ2-2, with 8 positions matching TRBD1. The CDR3 extends over 13 amino acids. Germline V gives CDR1 SQVTM, CDR2 ANQGSEA. The V segment lost 6 bases and the J segment 1 base; nucleotides outside the gene matches: 1. The CDR3: CSVDRENTGELFF. As DNA, the CDR3 is TGCAGCGTGGACAGGGAGAACACCGGGGAGCTGTTTTTT.

This rearrangement joins TRBV5-6 to TRBJ2-7; D is unclear. In germline, CDR1 is SGHDT, CDR2 YYEEEE. This CDR3 has 15 residues. Trimming took off 4 bases at V and 0 bases at J, with 14 bases between the two ends. The CDR3 DNA reads as TGTGCCAGCAGCCCAAGATCGGAGAGCTCCTACGAGCAGTACTTC. Translation: CASSPRSESSYEQYF.

V gene TRBV29-1 combines with J gene TRBJ2-3; 10 nucleotides align to TRBD1. The germline V gene encodes CDR1 SQVTM and CDR2 ANQGSEA. This CDR3 has 14 residues. Trimming cost V 7 bases and J 5 bases; bases outside gene matches: 9. CDR3 DNA: TGCAGCGCCCCACCTGGGACAGGGGTAGATACGCAGTATTTT. Translation gives CSAPPGTGVDTQYF.

In its sample, this clone ranks as large. The chain is built from TRBV12-3 or TRBV12-4 and TRBJ2-7; 11 positions agree with TRBD1. V lost 6 bases and J lost 3; bases outside the gene matches: 1. The CDR3 covers 13 residues. The chain's CDR3 is CASSGTGGYEQYF. The CDR3 DNA reads as TGTGCCAGCAGCGGGACAGGGGGCTACGAGCAGTACTTC.

The rearrangement links TRBV2 to TRBJ2-3; TRBD2 agrees at 13 bases. CDR3 length: 13 residues. The trim removed 7 bases at V and 9 bases at J, leaving 4 bases unmatched. Per the germline V gene, CDR1 is SNHLY and CDR2 is FYNNEI. The CDR3, as DNA: TGTGCCAGCACAGGACTAGCGGGAGACACGCAGTATTTT. The encoded protein is CASTGLAGDTQYF.

The V call is TRBV5-4, the J call TRBJ1-1; 9 nucleotides match TRBD1. Germline CDR1 SGHNT, CDR2 YYREEE (reference sequence). The CDR3 sequence is 16 residues long. The J segment lost 2 bases and the V segment lost 0 bases, leaving 5 bases of the junction unmatched. For the CDR3, the DNA is TGTGCCAGCAGCTTGGGACAGGGGGTGAGAAACACTGAAGCTTTCTTT. Translated: CASSLGQGVRNTEAFF.

The chain joins TRBV11-2 to TRBJ2-5, with 11 positions matching TRBD2. The CDR3 consists of 15 residues. The J segment lost 3 bases and the V segment lost 3 bases, leaving 3 bases of the junction unmatched. Germline assignment: CDR1 SGHAT and CDR2 FQNNGV. Here the CDR3 DNA reads TGTGCCAGCAGCTTTCTACTAGCGGGAGAAGAGACCCAGTACTTC. This gives the protein CASSFLLAGEETQYF.

V is TRBV7-2 and J is TRBJ2-2; a possible D gene is TRBD2 (6 bases). The CDR3 has 15 residues. V shed 4 bases and J shed 3 bases, with 12 bases lying between them. Germline CDR1 reads SGHTA; CDR2 reads FQGNSA. The CDR3 coding sequence is TGTGCCAGCAGCTGGAGGGGACCTCACACCGGGGAGCTGTTTTTT. Its protein product is CASSWRGPHTGELFF.

The V call is TRBV20-1, the J call TRBJ1-2, with 7 bases matching TRBD1. CDR1 and CDR2 from the germline V gene are DFQATT and SNEGSKA (reference sequence). There are 10 residues in the CDR3. CDR3 bases: TGCATTTTCAGGGGGACAGGCTACACCTTC. Translated: CIFRGTGYTF.

The chain couples TRBV27 to TRBJ1-6; 8 bases are shared with TRBD1. Germline trimming cut 4 bases from V and 5 bases from J; bases unmatched to any gene: 10. Germline CDR1 and CDR2: MNHEY and SMNVEV (reference sequence). There are 17 residues in the CDR3. CDR3 in DNA: TGTGCCAGCAGTTCCTACACCGACAGGGGCCATAATTCACCCCTCCACTTT. It yields the protein CASSSYTDRGHNSPLHF.

The rearrangement joins TRBV19 to TRBJ1-3; 8 nucleotides agree with TRBD1. This CDR3 spans 14 amino acids. V lost 8 bases to trimming and J lost 0 bases; unmatched junction nucleotides: 3. Germline V gene data show CDR1 as LNHDA and CDR2 as SQIVND (reference sequence). In DNA, the CDR3 is TGTGCCAGTGGGGACAGGAGCTCTGGAAACACCATATATTTT. It translates to CASGDRSSGNTIYF.

The table lists this clone with a count of one. The chain carries TRBV18 and TRBJ1-6, with a weak D call TRBD1 (5 bases). V shed 6 bases and J shed 7 bases, with 13 bases lying between them. The CDR3 is 14 amino acids. CDR1 is KGHSH and CDR2 is LQKENI in the germline V gene. The CDR3 spells CASSRDVSNSPLHF. As DNA, the CDR3 is TGTGCCAGCTCGCGGGACGTGTCAAATTCACCCCTCCACTTT. Drawing the rest from reference TRBV18 and TRBJ1-6, the complete variable domain is NAGVMQNPRHLVRRRGQEARLRCSPMKGHSHVYWYRQLPEEGLKFMVYLQKENIIDESGMPKERFSAEFPKEGPSILRIQQVVRGDSAAYFCASSRDVSNSPLHFGNGTRLTVT.